This record concerns one T cell receptor beta chain sequence. This record comes from a study of blood T cell repertoires in COVID-19. Whole-study context: Collection of acute and convalescent COVID-19 samples took place in the United States, Italy and Spain.

As originally analysed: Estimated nucleated cell counts came from reference gene primer amplification. Libraries were prepared by immunoSEQ multiplex PCR; TCRdb keeps only in-frame clonotypes and omits some of them. V, J and clone size were drawn from that table, and D and trimming were deduced from the DNA. The sample has hundreds of thousands of clones, around 90% seen once. This CDR3 comprises 13 residues. CDR1 and CDR2 from the germline V gene are SNHLY and FYNNEI. V gave up 6 bases and J gave up 6 bases, with 9 bases separating them. This receptor was taken from a man between 18 and 35 years old with COVID-19, enrolled during active disease. The chain joins TRBV2 to TRBJ1-6; weak D call: TRBD1 (5 bases). Sequenced sample: peripheral blood. CDR3 in DNA: TGTGCCAGCAGGGGAGGGGCTAATTCACCCCTCCACTTT. Translation: CASRGGANSPLHF. Combining the CDR3 with reference TRBV2 and TRBJ1-6 gives the whole variable domain EPEVTQTPSHQVTQMGQEVILRCVPISNHLYFYWYRQILGQKVEFLVSFYNNEISEKSEIFDDQFSVERPDGSNFTLKIRSTKLEDSAMYFCASRGGANSPLHFGNGTRLTVT.